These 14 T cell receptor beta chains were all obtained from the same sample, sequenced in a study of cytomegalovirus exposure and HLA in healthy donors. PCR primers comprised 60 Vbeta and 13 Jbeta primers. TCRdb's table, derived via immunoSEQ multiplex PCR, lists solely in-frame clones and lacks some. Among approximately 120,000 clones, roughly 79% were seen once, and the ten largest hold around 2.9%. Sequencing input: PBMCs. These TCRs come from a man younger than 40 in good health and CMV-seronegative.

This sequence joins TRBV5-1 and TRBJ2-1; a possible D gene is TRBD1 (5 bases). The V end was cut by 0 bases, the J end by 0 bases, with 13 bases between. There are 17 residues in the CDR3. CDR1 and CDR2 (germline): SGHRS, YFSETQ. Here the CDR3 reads CASSLVGATDSYNEQFF. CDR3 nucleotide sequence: TGCGCCAGCAGCTTGGTTGGGGCCACTGACTCCTACAATGAGCAGTTCTTC.

The CDR3 is CASSQDARTGNEQFF. The CDR3, as DNA: TGTGCCAGCAGCCAAGATGCGAGGACGGGGAATGAGCAGTTCTTC. This chain uses TRBV4-2 with TRBJ2-1; tentative D call: TRBD2 (5 bases). Germline CDR1 reads LGHNA; CDR2 reads YNFKEQ. The CDR3 covers 15 residues. The V end lost 0 bases, the J end lost 7 bases, and 13 bases lay between the germline ends.

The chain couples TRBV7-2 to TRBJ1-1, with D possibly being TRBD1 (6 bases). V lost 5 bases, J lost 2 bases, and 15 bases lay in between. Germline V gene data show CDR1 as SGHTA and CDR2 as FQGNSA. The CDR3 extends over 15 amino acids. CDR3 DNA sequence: TGTGCCAGCAGCGCCGAGGCGGGGGGCAACACTGAAGCTTTCTTT. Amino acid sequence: CASSAEAGGNTEAFF.

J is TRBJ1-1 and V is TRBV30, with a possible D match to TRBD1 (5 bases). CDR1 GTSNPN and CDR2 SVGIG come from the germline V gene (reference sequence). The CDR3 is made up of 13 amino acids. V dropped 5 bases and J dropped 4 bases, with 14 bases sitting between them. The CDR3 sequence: CAWGSFGGTEAFF. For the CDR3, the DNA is TGTGCCTGGGGGAGTTTCGGGGGCACTGAAGCTTTCTTT.

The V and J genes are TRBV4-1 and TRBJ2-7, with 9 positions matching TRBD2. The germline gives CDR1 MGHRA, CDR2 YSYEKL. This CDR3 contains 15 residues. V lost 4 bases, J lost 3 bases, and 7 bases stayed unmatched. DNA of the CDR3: TGCGCCAGCAGCCTCTGGACTAGCGACATCTACGAGCAGTACTTC. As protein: CASSLWTSDIYEQYF.

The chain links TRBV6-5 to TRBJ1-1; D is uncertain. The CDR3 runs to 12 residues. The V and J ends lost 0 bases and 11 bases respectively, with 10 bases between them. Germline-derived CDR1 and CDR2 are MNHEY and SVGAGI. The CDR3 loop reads CASSYSKSAAFF. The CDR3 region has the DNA TGTGCCAGCAGTTACTCGAAATCCGCGGCTTTCTTT.

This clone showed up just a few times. CDR3 bases: TGCGCCAGCAGCTCGAGCTTCACAGGGGGCCCTGAAGCTTTCTTT. Protein sequence: CASSSSFTGGPEAFF. V and J are TRBV5-1 and TRBJ1-1; 9 nucleotides match TRBD1. Germline V gives CDR1 SGHRS, CDR2 YFSETQ. This CDR3 is built from 15 residues. V lost 3 bases, J lost 6 bases, and 9 bases stayed unmatched. Variable domain in full (rest from reference TRBV5-1 and TRBJ1-1): KAGVTQTPRYLIKTRGQQVTLSCSPISGHRSVSWYQQTPGQGLQFLFEYFSETQRNKGNFPGRFSGRQFSNSRSEMNVSTLELGDSALYLCASSSSFTGGPEAFFGQGTRLTVV.

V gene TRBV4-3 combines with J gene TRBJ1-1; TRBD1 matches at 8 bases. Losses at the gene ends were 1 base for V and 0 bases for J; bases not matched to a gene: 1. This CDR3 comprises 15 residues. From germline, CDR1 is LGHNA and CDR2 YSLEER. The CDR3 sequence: CASSQGDRMNTEAFF. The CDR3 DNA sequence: TGCGCCAGCAGCCAAGGGGACAGGATGAACACTGAAGCTTTCTTT.

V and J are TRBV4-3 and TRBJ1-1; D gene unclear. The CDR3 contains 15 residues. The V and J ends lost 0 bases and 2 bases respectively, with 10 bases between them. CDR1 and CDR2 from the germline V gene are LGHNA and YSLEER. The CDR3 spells CASSQDIRGNTEAFF. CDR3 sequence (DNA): TGCGCCAGCAGCCAAGATATCCGGGGAAACACTGAAGCTTTCTTT.

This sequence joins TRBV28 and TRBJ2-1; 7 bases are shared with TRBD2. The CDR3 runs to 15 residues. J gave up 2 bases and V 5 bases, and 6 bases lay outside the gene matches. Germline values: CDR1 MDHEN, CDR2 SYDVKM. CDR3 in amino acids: CASSLRGKTYNEQFF. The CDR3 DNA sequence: TGTGCCAGCAGTCTGCGGGGGAAAACCTACAATGAGCAGTTCTTC.

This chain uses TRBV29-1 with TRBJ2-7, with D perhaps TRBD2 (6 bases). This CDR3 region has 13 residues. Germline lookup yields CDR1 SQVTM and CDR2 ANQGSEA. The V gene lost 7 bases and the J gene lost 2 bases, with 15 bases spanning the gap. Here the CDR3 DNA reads TGCAGCGCCCGAAAGGGAGGTACCTACGAGCAGTACTTC. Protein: CSARKGGTYEQYF.

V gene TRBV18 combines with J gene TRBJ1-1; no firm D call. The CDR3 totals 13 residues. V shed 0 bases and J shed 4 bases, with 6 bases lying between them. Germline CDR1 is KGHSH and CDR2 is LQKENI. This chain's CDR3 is CASSPPQSTEAFF. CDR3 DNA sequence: TGTGCCAGCTCACCACCGCAGTCCACTGAAGCTTTCTTT.

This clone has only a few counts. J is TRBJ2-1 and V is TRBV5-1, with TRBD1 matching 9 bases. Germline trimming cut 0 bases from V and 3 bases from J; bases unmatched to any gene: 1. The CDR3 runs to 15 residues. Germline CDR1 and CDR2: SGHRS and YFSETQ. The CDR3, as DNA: TGCGCCAGCAGCTTGGGGGACAGGGACTACAATGAGCAGTTCTTC. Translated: CASSLGDRDYNEQFF.

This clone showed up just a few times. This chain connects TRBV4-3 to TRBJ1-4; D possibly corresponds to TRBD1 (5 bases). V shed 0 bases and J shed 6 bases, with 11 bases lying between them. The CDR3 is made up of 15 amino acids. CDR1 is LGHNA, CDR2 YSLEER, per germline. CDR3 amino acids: CASSQELGGYEKLFF. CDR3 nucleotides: TGCGCCAGCAGCCAAGAATTGGGGGGGTATGAAAAACTGTTTTTT.